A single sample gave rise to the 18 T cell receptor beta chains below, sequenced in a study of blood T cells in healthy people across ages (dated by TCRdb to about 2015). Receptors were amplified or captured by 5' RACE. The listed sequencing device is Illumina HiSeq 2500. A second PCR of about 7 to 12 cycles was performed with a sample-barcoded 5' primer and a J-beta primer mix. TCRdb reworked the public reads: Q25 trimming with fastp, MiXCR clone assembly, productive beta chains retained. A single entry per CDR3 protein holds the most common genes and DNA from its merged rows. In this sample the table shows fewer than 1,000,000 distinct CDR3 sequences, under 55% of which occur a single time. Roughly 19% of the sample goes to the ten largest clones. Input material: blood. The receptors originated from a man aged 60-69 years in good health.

The CDR3 spells CASSLWQGTNEKLFF. In nucleotides, the CDR3 is TGTGCCAGCAGCTTGTGGCAGGGAACTAATGAAAAACTGTTTTTT. The chain couples TRBV5-5 to TRBJ1-4; tentatively, D is TRBD1 (5 bases). This CDR3 has 15 residues. Trimming left V 1 base short and J 1 base short, with 8 bases between. Germline lookup yields CDR1 SGHKS and CDR2 YYEKEE (reference sequence).

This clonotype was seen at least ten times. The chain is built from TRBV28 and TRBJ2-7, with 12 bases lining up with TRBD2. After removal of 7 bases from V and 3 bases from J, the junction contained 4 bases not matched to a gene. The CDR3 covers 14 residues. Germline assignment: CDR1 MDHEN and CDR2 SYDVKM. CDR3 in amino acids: CASKGLAGHYEQYF. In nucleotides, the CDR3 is TGTGCCAGCAAAGGACTAGCGGGGCACTACGAGCAGTACTTC.

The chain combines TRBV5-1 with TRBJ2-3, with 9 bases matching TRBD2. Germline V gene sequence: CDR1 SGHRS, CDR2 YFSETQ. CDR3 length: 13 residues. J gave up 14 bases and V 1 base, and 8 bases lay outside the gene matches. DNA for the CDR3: TGCGCCAGCAGCTTGATAGCGGGGGCCCTGCCGTATTTT. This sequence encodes CASSLIAGALPYF.

The CDR3 reads CASSLDKGSYEQYF. The DNA for the CDR3 is TGTGCCAGCAGCTTAGATAAGGGTTCCTACGAGCAGTACTTC. The V gene is TRBV7-9, the J gene TRBJ2-7; the D is unclear. The CDR3 sequence is 14 residues long. Germline V gene lookup returns CDR1 SEHNR and CDR2 FQNEAQ (reference sequence). V was clipped by 1 base and J by 1 base, with 8 bases between them.

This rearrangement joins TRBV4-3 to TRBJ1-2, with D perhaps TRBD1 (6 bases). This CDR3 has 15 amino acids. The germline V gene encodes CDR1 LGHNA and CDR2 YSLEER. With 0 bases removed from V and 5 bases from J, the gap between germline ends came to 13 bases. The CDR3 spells CASSQDYSGAYGYTF. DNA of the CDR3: TGCGCCAGCAGCCAAGATTATTCAGGGGCATATGGCTACACCTTC.

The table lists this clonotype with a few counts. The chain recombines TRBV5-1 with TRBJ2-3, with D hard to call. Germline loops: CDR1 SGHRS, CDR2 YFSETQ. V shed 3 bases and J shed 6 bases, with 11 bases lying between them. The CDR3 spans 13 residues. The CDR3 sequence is CASSWVLADTQYF. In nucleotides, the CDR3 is TGCGCCAGCAGCTGGGTATTGGCGGATACGCAGTATTTT.

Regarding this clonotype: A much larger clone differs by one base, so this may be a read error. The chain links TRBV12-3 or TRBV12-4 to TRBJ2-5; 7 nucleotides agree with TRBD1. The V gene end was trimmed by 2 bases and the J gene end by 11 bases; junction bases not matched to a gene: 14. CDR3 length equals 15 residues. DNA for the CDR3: TGTGCCAGCAGTTTATGGACAGGAGATAACAATGAGCAGTACTTC. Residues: CASSLWTGDNNEQYF.

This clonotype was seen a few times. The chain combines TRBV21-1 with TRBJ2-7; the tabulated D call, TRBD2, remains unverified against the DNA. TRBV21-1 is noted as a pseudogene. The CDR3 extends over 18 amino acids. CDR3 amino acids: CASTGGSSSRDQSYEQYF. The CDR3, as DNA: TGTGCCAGCACCGGGGGATCCAGTTCCCGGGACCAGTCCTACGAGCAGTACTTC.

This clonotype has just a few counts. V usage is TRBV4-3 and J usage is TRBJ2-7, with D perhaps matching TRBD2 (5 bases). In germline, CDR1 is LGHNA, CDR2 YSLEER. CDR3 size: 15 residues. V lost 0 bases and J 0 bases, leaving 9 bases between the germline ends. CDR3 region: CASSQDPGISYEQYF. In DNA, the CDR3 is TGCGCCAGCAGCCAAGATCCGGGGATCTCCTACGAGCAGTACTTC.

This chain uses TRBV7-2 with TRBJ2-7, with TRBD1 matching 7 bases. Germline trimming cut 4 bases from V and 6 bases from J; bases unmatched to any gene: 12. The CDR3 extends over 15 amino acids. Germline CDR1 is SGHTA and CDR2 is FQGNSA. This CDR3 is CASSSGDSLGFEQYF. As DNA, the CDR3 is TGTGCCAGCAGCTCAGGGGACAGTCTCGGGTTCGAGCAGTACTTC.

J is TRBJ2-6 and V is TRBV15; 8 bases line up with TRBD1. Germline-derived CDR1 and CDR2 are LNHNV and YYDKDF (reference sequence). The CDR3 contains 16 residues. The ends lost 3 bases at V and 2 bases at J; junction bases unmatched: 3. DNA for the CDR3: TGTGCCACCAGCAGGGACAGGGTCACTGGGGCCAACGTCCTGACTTTC. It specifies CATSRDRVTGANVLTF.

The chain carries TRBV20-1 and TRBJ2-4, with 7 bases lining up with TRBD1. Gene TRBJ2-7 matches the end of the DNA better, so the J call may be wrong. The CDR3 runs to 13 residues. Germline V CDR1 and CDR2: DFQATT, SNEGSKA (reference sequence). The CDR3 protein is CSASLQGINEQYF. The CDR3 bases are TGCAGTGCTAGTTTACAGGGGATCAACGAGCAGTACTTC.

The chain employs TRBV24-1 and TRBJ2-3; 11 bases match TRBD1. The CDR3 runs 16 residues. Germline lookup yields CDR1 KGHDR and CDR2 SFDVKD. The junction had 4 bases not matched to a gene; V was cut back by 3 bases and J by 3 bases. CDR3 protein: CATSDPDRGHTDTQYF. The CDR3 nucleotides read TGTGCCACCAGTGATCCGGACAGGGGGCATACAGATACGCAGTATTTT.

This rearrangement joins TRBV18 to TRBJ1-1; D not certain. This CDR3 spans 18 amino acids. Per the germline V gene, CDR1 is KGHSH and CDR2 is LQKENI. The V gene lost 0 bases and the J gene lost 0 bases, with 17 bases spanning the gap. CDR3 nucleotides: TGTGCCAGCTCACCACCTATGGGGAATTCCTTCATGAACACTGAAGCTTTCTTT. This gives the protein CASSPPMGNSFMNTEAFF.

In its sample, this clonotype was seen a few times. CDR3 in DNA: TGTGCCAGCAGCGCGGGACTCTCGATCCCGAACGAGCAGTACTTC. Translating gives CASSAGLSIPNEQYF. The chain employs TRBV7-9 and TRBJ2-7, with D perhaps matching TRBD2 (6 bases). Germline-derived CDR1 and CDR2 are SEHNR and FQNEAQ (reference sequence). The CDR3 is made up of 15 amino acids. V was pared by 5 bases and J by 5 bases, with 19 bases between.

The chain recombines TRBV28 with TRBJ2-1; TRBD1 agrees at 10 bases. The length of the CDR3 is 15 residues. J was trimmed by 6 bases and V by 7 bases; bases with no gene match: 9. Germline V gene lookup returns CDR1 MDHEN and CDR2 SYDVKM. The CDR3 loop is CASILGQGRGNEQFF. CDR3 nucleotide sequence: TGTGCCAGCATCCTGGGACAGGGGCGAGGCAATGAGCAGTTCTTC.

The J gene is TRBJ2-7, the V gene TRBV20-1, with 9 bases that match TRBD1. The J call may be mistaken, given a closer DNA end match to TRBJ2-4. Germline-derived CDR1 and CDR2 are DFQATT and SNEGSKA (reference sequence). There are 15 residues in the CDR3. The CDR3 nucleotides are TGCAGTGCCCCGGGACAGGGATCCGGCAAAAACATTCAGTACTTC. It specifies CSAPGQGSGKNIQYF.

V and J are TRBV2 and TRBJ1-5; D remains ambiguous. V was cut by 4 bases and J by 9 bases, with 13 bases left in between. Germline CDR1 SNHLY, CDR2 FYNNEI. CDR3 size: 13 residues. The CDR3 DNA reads TGTGCCAGCAGTGGTATAAACAAGTGGCCCCAGCATTTT. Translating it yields CASSGINKWPQHF.